The clone carrying this T cell receptor beta chain occurred many times. No antigen is known for it. The data are from a study of CD8+ T cells in alopecia areata. Study findings and constraints: Lesional scalp displayed greater clonality than normal scalp, most notably in alopecia totalis/universalis.

Treatment defined: oral pan-JAK inhibitor, 5-10 mg twice daily. Extracted RNA was reverse transcribed, and the resulting cDNA served as sequencing template. Method: immunoSEQ multiplex PCR; TCRdb's copy keeps in-frame clones and lacks some. The data hold about 210,000 clones, with under 75% observed a single time. Trimming took off 4 bases at V and 8 bases at J, with 18 bases between the two ends. CDR1 and CDR2 (germline): SGHNT, YYREEE (reference sequence). This CDR3 comprises 14 residues. Sequencing was performed on CD4+ T cells sorted from blood, taken at week 4, from a patient treated with tofacitinib. The sequence was obtained from a human donor with alopecia areata. This chain uses TRBV5-4 with TRBJ1-2, with D tentatively TRBD1 (6 bases). The CDR3 reads CASSRIQGPMGYTF. The DNA for the CDR3 is TGTGCCAGCAGCCGAATACAGGGTCCGATGGGCTACACCTTC.